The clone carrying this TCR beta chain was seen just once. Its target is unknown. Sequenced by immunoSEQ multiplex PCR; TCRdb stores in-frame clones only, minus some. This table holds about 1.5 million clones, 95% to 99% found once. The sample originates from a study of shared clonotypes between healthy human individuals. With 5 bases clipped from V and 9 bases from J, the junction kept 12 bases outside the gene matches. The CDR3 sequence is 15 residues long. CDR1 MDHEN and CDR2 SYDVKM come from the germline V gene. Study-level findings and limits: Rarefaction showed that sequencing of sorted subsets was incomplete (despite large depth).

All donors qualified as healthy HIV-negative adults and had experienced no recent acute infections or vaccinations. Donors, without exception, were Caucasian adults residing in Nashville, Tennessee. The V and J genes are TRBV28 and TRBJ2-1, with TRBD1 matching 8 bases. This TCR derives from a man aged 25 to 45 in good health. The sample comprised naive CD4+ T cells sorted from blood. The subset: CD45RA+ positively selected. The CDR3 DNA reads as TGTGCCAGCAGTGAGAGCAGGGGGCGCATTCCTGAGCAGTTCTTC. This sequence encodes CASSESRGRIPEQFF.